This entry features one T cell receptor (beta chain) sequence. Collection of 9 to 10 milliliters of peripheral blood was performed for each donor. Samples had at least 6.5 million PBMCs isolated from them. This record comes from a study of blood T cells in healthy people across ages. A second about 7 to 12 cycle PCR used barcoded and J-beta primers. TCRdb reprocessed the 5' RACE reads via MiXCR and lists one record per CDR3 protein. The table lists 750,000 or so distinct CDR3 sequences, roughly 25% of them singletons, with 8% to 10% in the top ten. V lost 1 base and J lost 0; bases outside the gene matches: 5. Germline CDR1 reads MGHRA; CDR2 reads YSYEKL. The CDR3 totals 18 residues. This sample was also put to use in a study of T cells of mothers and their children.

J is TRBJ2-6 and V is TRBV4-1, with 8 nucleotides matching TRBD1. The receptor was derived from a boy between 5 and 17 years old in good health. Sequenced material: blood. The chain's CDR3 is CASSQVGQVFSGANVLTF. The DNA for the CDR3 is TGCGCCAGCAGCCAAGTGGGACAGGTTTTCTCTGGGGCCAACGTCCTGACTTTC.